This T cell receptor (beta chain) comes out of a study of blood T cell repertoires in COVID-19. Each participant's cohort was designated according to participant-reported clinical history. Cohort 3 recovery required two negative PCRs, clearance, or symptom resolution. V lost 9 bases to trimming and J lost 7 bases, with 15 bases between them. Germline V gene data show CDR1 as KGHDR and CDR2 as SFDVKD. The CDR3 runs to 13 residues. Generated by immunoSEQ multiplex PCR, the TCRdb table keeps only in-frame clones and is missing some. Here the sample spans around 140,000 clones, 80% to 90% being singletons.

The receptor was isolated from a man in his fifties or sixties who had recovered from COVID-19. The rearrangement links TRBV24-1 to TRBJ2-1; possible D gene TRBD2, 6 bases. Sequencing was performed on PBMCs or T cells enriched from blood (not recorded which). The CDR3 DNA is TGTGCCACCCGGGGGTATGGTCCTAATGAGCAGTTCTTC. Translating gives CATRGYGPNEQFF.